Reported below is one T cell receptor (beta chain). The sample holds a few counts of this clonotype. What this receptor recognizes is not known. No much larger clonotype is one base removed from it; base qualities were not supplied. These data come from a study of blood T cells in healthy people across ages (dated by TCRdb to about 2015). Study-level background: In model experiments, roughly one uniquely barcoded TCR beta cDNA molecule per two T cells was captured by template switching. To track age-related changes in TCR beta repertoire diversity, the study relied on deep sequencing normalized with unique cDNA molecular identifiers. The donors were split into four age groups: young (average 16 years), middle-aged (39), aged (more than 60) and long-lived (over 80). The study analyzed two additional independent replicas of 1 million unique cDNA reads from the same blood draw for two donors, one aged 18 to 30 and one aged 80 or older.

V is reduced by 11 bases and J by 4 bases, leaving a spacing of 24 bases between them. The germline V gene supplies CDR1 SNHLY and CDR2 FYNNEI. Measured from the cysteine to the phenylalanine, the CDR3 is 16 residues long. This entry keeps only the CDR3 DNA: 48 bases, framed from base 1. To prepare the library, 5' RACE was applied. The listed sequencing device is Illumina HiSeq 2500. The second PCR ran for about 6 to 11 cycles and used a J-beta primer mix along with a sample-barcoded 5' primer. A template-switch 5' adaptor carrying 12 random nucleotides introduced a unique molecular identifier onto each TCR beta cDNA molecule. At least 2.5 million CDR3-containing paired-end reads were obtained from each sample. The Mint cDNA synthesis kit, primed by a TRBC-specific oligonucleotide, was used to synthesize first-strand cDNA from all RNA. Following uracil-DNA glycosylase treatment, all cDNA underwent a first 18-cycle PCR with the universal primers M1SS and BC2_uni_R. Regarding the original processing steps: For normalization, 1 million high-quality reads were randomly selected from each sample, with every read carrying a distinct molecular identifier. Instead of being binned into consensus sequences, reads with shared molecular identifiers were discarded. MiTCR, set to a Q25 quality threshold and the strictest error-elimination algorithm, was used for CDR3 identification, clonotype clustering and error correction. Lower-bound total TCR beta diversity was estimated with a nonparametric unseen species model using Euler transformation. TCRdb handled the public reads itself, with Q25 trimming in fastp and clone calling in MiXCR, and kept productive beta chains. For every CDR3 protein sequence, its rows merge into one entry that carries the most common genes and DNA. TCRdb's processing, not the authors' own work, is the source of the V and J calls. The sample table contains approximately 800,000 distinct CDR3 sequences; only one count was recorded for roughly 25% of them. About 3% of the sample is held by the ten biggest clonotypes.

Results the study describes overall, beyond this receptor: The percentage of naive T cells measured by flow cytometry correlated strongly with observed TCR beta diversity. Donor CMV infection status was unknown, potentially confounding age-related changes in expanded clonotypes. As age increased, observed TCR beta diversity per million T cells dropped in a roughly linear way, and a significant reduction was already evident by age about 40. Compared with the aged group, more naive CD4+ T cells, fewer expanded clones and increased TCR diversity were shown by the long-lived group, suggesting age selection. Estimates of total diversity from one million sequenced T cells were regarded as lower bounds and underestimates. Conclusive comparison of naive and antigen-experienced compartments was prevented by the profiling of bulk unsorted PBMCs.

The donors were under 40 Caucasian individuals from Russia, aged roughly 6 to 95 years, who were systemically healthy. Each donor gave 8 to 10 milliliters of peripheral blood, drawn into EDTA-treated Vacutainer tubes. Ficoll-Paque density-gradient centrifugation was used to isolate PBMCs, with at least 7 million per sample. Trizol reagent was used to extract total RNA from PBMCs, with at least 6 micrograms per sample. For every donor, flow cytometry on a PBMC aliquot measured the percentage of naive CD45RAhigh/CD27high T cells. The sample was also linked to a second study, of T cells of mothers and their children. As the second paper documents: Donors were nine systemically healthy Caucasian individuals: three mothers and their six children. cDNA synthesis used all of the extracted RNA, with 1.5 ug of RNA in each 15 ul reaction. In the second PCR, sample barcodes and 2-4 random nucleotides were introduced via the M1S primer. More than 9 million TCR beta CDR3 reads were obtained from each mother, and roughly 3.1 million reads were obtained from each child. In both related and unrelated pairs, thymic selection shapes the output of TCR recombination in a similar way, with inherited differences having only a minor effect. Normalized repertoire overlap in related mother-child pairs was always slightly higher than in unrelated mother-child pairs, but the difference was never significant. Persistent microchimeric T cell clones were not detected, at a sensitivity of about 100 clones per million clonotypes. In the study, deep NGS was used to compare the TCR beta repertoires of mothers and children, and features distinguishing related mother-child pairs from unrelated individuals were sought. The mean age was about 38 +/- 4 years for the mothers and approximately 11 +/- 4 years for the children. After adapters were ligated using NEBNext reagents, the libraries underwent 100+100 nt paired-end sequencing on an Illumina HiSeq 2000. To prevent cross-contamination, the mother and child libraries were prepared a month apart and were sequenced in separate runs. For each donor, somewhere between about 500,000 and 2,000,000 distinct TCR beta clonotypes were identified. Naive TCR beta clonotypes were estimated from low-frequency clonotypes matched to each donor's FACS-determined naive share, without sorting.

The V and J genes are TRBV2 and TRBJ2-1; the best D guess is TRBD2, with 5 bases matching. The source material was blood. The sequence derives from a boy aged 5 to 17 in good health. The nucleotide sequence reads as follows: TGTGCCTCAGCCCGGGGTCCGAATAGGGCATACAATGAGCAGTTCTTC. The encoded protein is CASARGPNRAYNEQFF.